This T cell receptor (beta chain) was documented in a study of blood T cell repertoires in COVID-19. On the study more broadly: COVID-19 samples, acute and convalescent, were from the United States, Italy and Spain.

Seattle patient enrollment occurred during active infection, with longitudinal follow-up thereafter. The data were produced by immunoSEQ multiplex PCR, yet TCRdb's version contains in-frame clones alone and is incomplete. The table lists about 400,000 clones, 80% to 90% of them singletons, with about 7.1% in the top ten. Sequenced input: peripheral blood. This TCR was recovered from an older woman with COVID-19, enrolled during active disease.

CDR3 region: CASSFTLPRGEQFF. CDR3 coding DNA: TGTGCCAGCAGCTTCACTTTACCTAGGGGTGAGCAGTTCTTC. The chain links TRBV5-8 to TRBJ2-1, with D perhaps TRBD1 (5 bases). CDR3 length equals 14 residues. Germline V gene data show CDR1 as SGHTS and CDR2 as YDEGEE. The V and J ends lost 2 bases and 9 bases respectively, with 15 bases between them.